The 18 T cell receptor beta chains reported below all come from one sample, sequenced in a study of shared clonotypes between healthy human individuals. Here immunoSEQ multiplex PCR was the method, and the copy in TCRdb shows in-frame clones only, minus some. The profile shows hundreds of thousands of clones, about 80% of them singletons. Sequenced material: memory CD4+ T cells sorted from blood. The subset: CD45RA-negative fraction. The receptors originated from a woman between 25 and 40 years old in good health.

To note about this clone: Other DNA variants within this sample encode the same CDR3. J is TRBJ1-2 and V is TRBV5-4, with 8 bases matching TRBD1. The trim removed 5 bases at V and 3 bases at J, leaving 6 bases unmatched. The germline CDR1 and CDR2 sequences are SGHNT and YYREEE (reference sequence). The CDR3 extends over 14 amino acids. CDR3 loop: CASSPGGADYGYTF. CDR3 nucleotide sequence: TGTGCCAGCAGTCCAGGGGGCGCGGACTATGGCTACACCTTC.

The CDR3 protein is CASRNGQGVGETQYF. CDR3 in DNA: TGTGCCAGCAGAAATGGACAGGGGGTGGGAGAGACCCAGTACTTC. The chain employs TRBV5-8 and TRBJ2-5; 10 bases are a match to TRBD1. CDR1 SGHTS and CDR2 YDEGEE come from the germline V gene. Germline trimming cut 5 bases from V and 4 bases from J; bases unmatched to any gene: 8. The CDR3 spans 15 residues.

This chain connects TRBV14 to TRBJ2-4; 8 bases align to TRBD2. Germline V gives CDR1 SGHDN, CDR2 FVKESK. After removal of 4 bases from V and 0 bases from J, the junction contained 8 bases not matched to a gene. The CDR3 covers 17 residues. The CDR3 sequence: CASSRMAGGIAKNIQYF. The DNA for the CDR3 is TGTGCCAGCAGCCGAATGGCGGGAGGCATAGCCAAAAACATTCAGTACTTC.

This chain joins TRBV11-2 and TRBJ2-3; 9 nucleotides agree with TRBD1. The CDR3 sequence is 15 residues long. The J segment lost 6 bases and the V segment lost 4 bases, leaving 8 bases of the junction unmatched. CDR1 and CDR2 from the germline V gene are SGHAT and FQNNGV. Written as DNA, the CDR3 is TGTGCCAGCAGCTCCCCCGACAGGGGGATGGATACGCAGTATTTT. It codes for CASSSPDRGMDTQYF. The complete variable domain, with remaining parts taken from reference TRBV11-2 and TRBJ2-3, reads EAGVAQSPRYKIIEKRQSVAFWCNPISGHATLYWYQQILGQGPKLLIQFQNNGVVDDSQLPKDRFSAERLKGVDSTLKIQPAKLEDSAVYLCASSSPDRGMDTQYFGPGTRLTVL.

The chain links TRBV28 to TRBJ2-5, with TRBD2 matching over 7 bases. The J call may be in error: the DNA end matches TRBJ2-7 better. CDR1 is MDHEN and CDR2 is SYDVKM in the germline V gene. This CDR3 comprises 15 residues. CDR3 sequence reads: CASSLGGSLSYEQYF. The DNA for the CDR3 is TGTGCCAGCAGTTTAGGCGGGAGTTTGTCCTACGAGCAGTACTTC.

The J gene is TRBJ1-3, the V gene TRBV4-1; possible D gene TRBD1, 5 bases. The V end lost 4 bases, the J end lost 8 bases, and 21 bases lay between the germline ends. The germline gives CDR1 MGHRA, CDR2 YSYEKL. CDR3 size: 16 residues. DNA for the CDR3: TGCGCCAGCAGCCCGCACAGGAGGGCGGACGCGGACACCATATATTTT. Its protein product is CASSPHRRADADTIYF.

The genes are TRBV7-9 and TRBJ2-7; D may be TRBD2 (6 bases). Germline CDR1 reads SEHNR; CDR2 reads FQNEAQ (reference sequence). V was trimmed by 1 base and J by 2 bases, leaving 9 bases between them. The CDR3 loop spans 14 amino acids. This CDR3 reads CASSLGGVAYEQYF. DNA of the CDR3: TGTGCCAGCAGCTTAGGGGGGGTAGCCTACGAGCAGTACTTC. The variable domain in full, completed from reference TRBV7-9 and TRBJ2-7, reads DTGVSQNPRHKITKRGQNVTFRCDPISEHNRLYWYRQTLGQGPEFLTYFQNEAQLEKSRLLSDRFSAERPKGSFSTLEIQRTEQGDSAMYLCASSLGGVAYEQYFGPGTRLTVT.

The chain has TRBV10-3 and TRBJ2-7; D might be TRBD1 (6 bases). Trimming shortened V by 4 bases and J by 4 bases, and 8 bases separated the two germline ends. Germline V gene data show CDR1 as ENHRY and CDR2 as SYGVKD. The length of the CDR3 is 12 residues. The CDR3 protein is CAISGTDYEQYF. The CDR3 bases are TGTGCCATCAGTGGGACAGATTACGAGCAGTACTTC.

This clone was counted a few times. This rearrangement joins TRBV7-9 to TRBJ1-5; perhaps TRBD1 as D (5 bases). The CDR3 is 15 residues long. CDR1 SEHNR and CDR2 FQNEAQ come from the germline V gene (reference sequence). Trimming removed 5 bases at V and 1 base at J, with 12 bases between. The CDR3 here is CASSRDSASNQPQHF. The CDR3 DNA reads TGTGCCAGCAGCCGAGACAGCGCAAGCAATCAGCCCCAGCATTTT.

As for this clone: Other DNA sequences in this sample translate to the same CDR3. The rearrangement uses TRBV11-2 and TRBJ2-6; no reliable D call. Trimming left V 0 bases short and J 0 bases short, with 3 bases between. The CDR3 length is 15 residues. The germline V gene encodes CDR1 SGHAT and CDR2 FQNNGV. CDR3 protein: CASSLDSSGANVLTF. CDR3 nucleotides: TGTGCCAGCAGCTTAGACAGCTCTGGGGCCAACGTCCTGACTTTC.

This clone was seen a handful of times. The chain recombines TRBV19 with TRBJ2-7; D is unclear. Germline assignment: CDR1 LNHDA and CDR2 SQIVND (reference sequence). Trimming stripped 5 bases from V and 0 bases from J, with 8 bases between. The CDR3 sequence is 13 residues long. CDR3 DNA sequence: TGTGCCAGTAGTCAAGCCAGCTCCTACGAGCAGTACTTC. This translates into CASSQASSYEQYF.

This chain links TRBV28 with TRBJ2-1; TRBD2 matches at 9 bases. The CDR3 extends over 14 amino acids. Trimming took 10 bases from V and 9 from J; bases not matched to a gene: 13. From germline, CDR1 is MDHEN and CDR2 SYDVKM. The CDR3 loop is CAIAGGRAGSEQFF. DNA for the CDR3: TGTGCCATAGCCGGCGGGAGGGCCGGTAGTGAGCAGTTCTTC.

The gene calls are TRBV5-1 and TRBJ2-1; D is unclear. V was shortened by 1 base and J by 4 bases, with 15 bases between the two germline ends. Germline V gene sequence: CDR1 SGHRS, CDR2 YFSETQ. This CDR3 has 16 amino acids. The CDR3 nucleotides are TGCGCCAGCAGCTTGTCAGGCGCGGAAGGGTACAATGAGCAGTTCTTC. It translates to CASSLSGAEGYNEQFF.

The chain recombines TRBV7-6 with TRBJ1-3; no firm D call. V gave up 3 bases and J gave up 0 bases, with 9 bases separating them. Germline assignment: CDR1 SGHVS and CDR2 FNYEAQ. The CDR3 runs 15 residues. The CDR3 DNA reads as TGTGCCAGCAGCTTGACCACCACCTCTGGAAACACCATATATTTT. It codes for CASSLTTTSGNTIYF. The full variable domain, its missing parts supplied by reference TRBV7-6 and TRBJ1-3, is GAGVSQSPRYKVTKRGQDVALRCDPISGHVSLYWYRQALGQGPEFLTYFNYEAQQDKSGLPNDRFSAERPEGSISTLTIQRTEQRDSAMYRCASSLTTTSGNTIYFGEGSWLTVV.

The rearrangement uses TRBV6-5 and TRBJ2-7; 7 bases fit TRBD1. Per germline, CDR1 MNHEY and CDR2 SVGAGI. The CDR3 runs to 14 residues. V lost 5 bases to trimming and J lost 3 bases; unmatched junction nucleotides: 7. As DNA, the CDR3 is TGTGCCAGCAGTAAGTACGGGGACAGCTACGAGCAGTACTTC. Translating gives CASSKYGDSYEQYF.

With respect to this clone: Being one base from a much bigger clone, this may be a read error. CDR3 DNA: TGTGCCAGCAGGGGACAGGGGGACACCGGGGAGCTGTTTTTT. Residues: CASRGQGDTGELFF. The chain links TRBV11-2 to TRBJ2-2; 11 nucleotides align to TRBD1. J gave up 3 bases and V 6 bases, and 0 bases lay outside the gene matches. Looked up from germline, CDR1 is SGHAT and CDR2 is FQNNGV. The CDR3 runs to 14 residues.

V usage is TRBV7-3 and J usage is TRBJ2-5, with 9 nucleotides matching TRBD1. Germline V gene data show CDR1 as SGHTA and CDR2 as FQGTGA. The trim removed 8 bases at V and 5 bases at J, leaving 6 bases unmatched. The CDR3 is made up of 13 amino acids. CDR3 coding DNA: TGTGCCAGCGGAAAAGGGACAGGGGAGACCCAGTACTTC. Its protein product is CASGKGTGETQYF.

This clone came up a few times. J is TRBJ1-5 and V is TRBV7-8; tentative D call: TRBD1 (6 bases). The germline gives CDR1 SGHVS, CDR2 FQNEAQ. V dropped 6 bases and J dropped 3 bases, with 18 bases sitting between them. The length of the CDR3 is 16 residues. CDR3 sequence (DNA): TGTGCCAGCAGTCTCCGGGACACGGCTTTCAATCAGCCCCAGCATTTT. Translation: CASSLRDTAFNQPQHF.